This paragraph reports one T cell receptor beta chain. Its antigen is not known. Germline V gene lookup returns CDR1 MGHRA and CDR2 YSYEKL. V dropped 4 bases and J dropped 4; count of bases not matched to a gene: 9. The CDR3 extends over 17 amino acids. Sorting based on CD45RO/CCR7/CD25/CD127/CD95/CD27 separated CD4+ naive, central memory, regulatory and stem cell-like memory cells. The data belong to a study of beta chain features in type 1 diabetes. The entirety of the isolated RNA underwent reverse transcription, so expressed TCRB transcripts were sequenced. Naive, central memory and regulatory T cell samples yielded around 3.4 million reads on average. Assay used: immunoSEQ multiplex PCR; TCRdb lists only in-frame clones, some missing. In the table there are roughly 160,000 clones, under 9.5% of which are singletons. Study-wide results and caveats: TCRB CDR3 length was moderately but significantly reduced in all four CD4+ subsets of Type 1 diabetes patients. Reduced insertions and increased deletions marked VDJ junctions in type 1 diabetes patients. Within patients, naive, central memory and Treg TCRB repertoires seemed more similar than within healthy donors.

The sample was central memory CD4+ T cells from blood. The sequence was obtained from a young man with type 1 diabetes. The chain links TRBV4-1 to TRBJ2-2; 10 bases are shared with TRBD2. The CDR3 spells CASSLELAGVLTGELFF. The CDR3 DNA follows: TGCGCCAGCAGCCTGGAGCTAGCGGGAGTCCTCACCGGGGAGCTGTTTTTT.